The 24 T cell receptor beta chains reported below all come from one sample, sequenced in a study of blood T cell repertoires in COVID-19. The method was immunoSEQ multiplex PCR; TCRdb's version includes in-frame clones alone and lacks a portion of them. The sample has some 360,000 clones, around nine tenths seen once. Source material: peripheral blood. These receptors were collected from a woman aged 55-75 years with COVID-19, enrolled during active disease.

This clone was recorded once. The sample contains more than one DNA sequence encoding this CDR3. Here the CDR3 DNA reads TGTGCCAGCAGTTTGAAAGACAGCTCCTACGAGCAGTACTTC. Translated: CASSLKDSSYEQYF. The J gene is TRBJ2-7, the V gene TRBV27, with D possibly being TRBD1 (5 bases). V was pared by 3 bases and J by 0 bases, with 9 bases between. Germline lookup yields CDR1 MNHEY and CDR2 SMNVEV (reference sequence). The CDR3 loop spans 14 amino acids.

The chain couples TRBV5-1 to TRBJ2-7; 7 bases align to TRBD2. CDR3 size: 15 residues. J gave up 7 bases and V 0 bases, and 10 bases lay outside the gene matches. The germline V gene encodes CDR1 SGHRS and CDR2 YFSETQ. CDR3 region: CASSLEYGPGGEQYF. In DNA form, the CDR3 reads TGCGCCAGCAGCTTGGAGTACGGACCGGGGGGTGAGCAGTACTTC.

The chain employs TRBV15 and TRBJ1-2, with 7 nucleotides matching TRBD1. The V gene's germline CDR1 is LNHNV and CDR2 YYDKDF (reference sequence). The CDR3 extends over 17 amino acids. Trimming took 0 bases from V and 3 from J; bases not matched to a gene: 10. The CDR3 is CATSRESWGRGYYGYTF. CDR3 nucleotide sequence: TGTGCCACCAGCAGAGAAAGTTGGGGCAGGGGGTACTATGGCTACACCTTC. Full variable domain (outside the CDR3, taken from reference TRBV15 and TRBJ1-2): DAMVIQNPRYQVTQFGKPVTLSCSQTLNHNVMYWYQQKSSQAPKLLFHYYDKDFNNEADTPDNFQSRRPNTSFCFLDIRSPGLGDTAMYLCATSRESWGRGYYGYTFGSGTRLTVV.

The chain combines TRBV5-6 with TRBJ1-6, with D perhaps TRBD1 (6 bases). The CDR3 covers 14 residues. V lost 1 base, J lost 6 bases, and 8 bases lay in between. The germline V gene encodes CDR1 SGHDT and CDR2 YYEEEE. The CDR3 sequence: CASSLRTVNSPLHF. DNA for the CDR3: TGTGCCAGCAGCTTGCGGACAGTTAATTCACCCCTCCACTTT.

The CDR3 DNA sequence: TGTGCCAGCTCTAAGTCCCGGGACAGTGCCCGGGTTTCGGGCTACACCTTC. It yields the protein CASSKSRDSARVSGYTF. The V gene is TRBV18, the J gene TRBJ1-2; 7 bases are shared with TRBD1. The CDR3 totals 17 residues. V shed 6 bases and J 8 bases; nucleotides not matched to a gene: 21. Per the germline V gene, CDR1 is KGHSH and CDR2 is LQKENI.

The J gene is TRBJ2-5, the V gene TRBV11-2, with D unresolved. The CDR3 spans 12 residues. Trimming removed 5 bases from V and 5 bases from J, with 9 bases in between. CDR1 and CDR2 (germline): SGHAT, FQNNGV. The CDR3 DNA is TGTGCCAGCAGCAAAACCGGGGAGACCCAGTACTTC. This translates into CASSKTGETQYF.

V and J are TRBV20-1 and TRBJ1-1; maybe TRBD1 (5 bases). V was cut by 3 bases and J by 6 bases, with 8 bases left in between. This CDR3 has 11 amino acids. The germline CDR1 and CDR2 sequences are DFQATT and SNEGSKA (reference sequence). The CDR3 region has the DNA TGCAGTGCTAGGGGGCCCGCTGAAGCTTTCTTT. It specifies CSARGPAEAFF.

The V call is TRBV7-2, the J call TRBJ1-2; D uncertain. CDR3 length: 13 residues. In germline, CDR1 is SGHTA, CDR2 FQGNSA. The ends were cut back, 5 bases at V and 7 bases at J, with 14 bases in the middle. CDR3 in amino acids: CASSPQRQAGYTF. DNA for the CDR3: TGTGCCAGCAGCCCACAACGGCAGGCTGGCTACACCTTC.

The chain links TRBV6-1 to TRBJ1-2, with TRBD1 as a possible D gene (6 bases). The V and J ends lost 3 bases and 6 bases respectively, with 14 bases between them. Germline V lookup: CDR1 MNHNS, CDR2 SASEGT. This CDR3 has 14 amino acids. The CDR3 nucleotides are TGTGCCAGCAGTGACGGACAGACCCAAAATGGCTACACCTTC. It translates to CASSDGQTQNGYTF.

This chain uses TRBV27 with TRBJ1-4; no firm D call. The CDR3 is 14 amino acids. The germline V gene has CDR1 MNHEY and CDR2 SMNVEV (reference sequence). V dropped 7 bases and J dropped 0 bases, with 9 bases sitting between them. In DNA, the CDR3 is TGTGCCAGCAATCAGGTTGCAACTAATGAAAAACTGTTTTTT. Translated: CASNQVATNEKLFF. Based on the CDR3 plus reference TRBV27 and TRBJ1-4, the full variable domain is EAQVTQNPRYLITVTGKKLTVTCSQNMNHEYMSWYRQDPGLGLRQIYYSMNVEVTDKGDVPEGYKVSRKEKRNFPLILESPSPNQTSLYFCASNQVATNEKLFFGSGTQLSVL.

The V call is TRBV27, the J call TRBJ1-2, with 8 bases that match TRBD1. Per the germline V gene, CDR1 is MNHEY and CDR2 is SMNVEV (reference sequence). The CDR3 is 14 residues long. The ends lost 8 bases at V and 4 bases at J; junction bases unmatched: 9. The CDR3 bases are TGTGCCAGCTCCTCAGGGGGCGGACGCTATGGCTACACCTTC. Translation gives CASSSGGGRYGYTF.

The chain links TRBV7-9 to TRBJ1-1; D unresolved. CDR3 length: 13 residues. V was clipped by 6 bases and J by 0 bases, with 8 bases between them. Germline V gene sequence: CDR1 SEHNR, CDR2 FQNEAQ (reference sequence). The CDR3 nucleotides read TGTGCCAGCAGGAGGTTGATGAACACTGAAGCTTTCTTT. Its translation is CASRRLMNTEAFF.

The chain has TRBV2 and TRBJ2-2; possibly TRBD2 for D (5 bases). CDR3 length: 15 residues. V was cut by 8 bases and J by 4 bases, with 17 bases left in between. CDR1 is SNHLY and CDR2 is FYNNEI in the germline V gene. In nucleotides, the CDR3 is TGTGCCAGCCTGGTCGGACTCGGAAGCACCGGGGAGCTGTTTTTT. Protein sequence: CASLVGLGSTGELFF.

The chain recombines TRBV6-6 with TRBJ2-1, with D possibly being TRBD1 (5 bases). Germline CDR1 and CDR2: MNHNY and SVGAGI (reference sequence). This CDR3 is built from 14 residues. Trimming took 8 bases from V and 4 from J, leaving 15 bases between them. In nucleotides, the CDR3 is TGTGCCAGCGGGGCTCCCGGATTTTACAATGAGCAGTTCTTC. Encoded protein: CASGAPGFYNEQFF.

This chain uses TRBV28 with TRBJ1-6, with 7 bases lining up with TRBD1. This CDR3 spans 19 amino acids. After removal of 6 bases from V and 3 bases from J, the junction contained 17 bases not matched to a gene. CDR1 MDHEN and CDR2 SYDVKM come from the germline V gene. CDR3 region: CASSNQIDRVRGYNSPLHF. As DNA, the CDR3 is TGTGCCAGCAGCAACCAAATCGACAGGGTACGAGGCTATAATTCACCCCTCCACTTT.

This clone was seen just once. V and J are TRBV9 and TRBJ2-7; 8 bases map to TRBD2. Germline V gene lookup returns CDR1 SGDLS and CDR2 YYNGEE. The CDR3 contains 14 residues. The V segment lost 4 bases and the J segment 3 bases; nucleotides outside the gene matches: 6. The chain's CDR3 is CASSPRTSFYEQYF. CDR3 coding DNA: TGTGCCAGCAGCCCACGGACTAGCTTCTACGAGCAGTACTTC.

The genes are TRBV5-6 and TRBJ1-6, with TRBD1 matching over 9 bases. With 3 bases clipped from V and 8 bases from J, the junction kept 3 bases outside the gene matches. Germline V gives CDR1 SGHDT, CDR2 YYEEEE. CDR3 length equals 14 residues. This CDR3 is CASSWDRADSPLHF. For the CDR3, the DNA is TGTGCCAGCAGCTGGGACAGGGCGGATTCACCCCTCCACTTT.

The chain carries TRBV5-3 and TRBJ2-7, with 10 positions matching TRBD2. TRBV5-3 is sorted into the ORF group, with uncertain function. This CDR3 has 16 amino acids. Unmatched junction bases numbered 5, after V lost 0 bases and J lost 2 bases. CDR3: CARSLVSSGGPYEQYF. In DNA form, the CDR3 reads TGTGCCAGAAGCTTGGTTTCTAGCGGGGGACCCTACGAGCAGTACTTC.

The gene calls are TRBV18 and TRBJ2-2; 9 nucleotides line up with TRBD1. The CDR3 consists of 16 residues. In germline, CDR1 is KGHSH, CDR2 LQKENI. With 4 bases clipped from V and 1 base from J, the junction kept 4 bases outside the gene matches. CDR3 nucleotide sequence: TGTGCCAGCTCACAGGTGGACAGGGGGAACACCGGGGAGCTGTTTTTT. Translating gives CASSQVDRGNTGELFF. The full variable domain, rest sourced from reference TRBV18 and TRBJ2-2, is NAGVMQNPRHLVRRRGQEARLRCSPMKGHSHVYWYRQLPEEGLKFMVYLQKENIIDESGMPKERFSAEFPKEGPSILRIQQVVRGDSAAYFCASSQVDRGNTGELFFGEGSRLTVL.

This clone was observed a handful of times. The chain carries TRBV6-1 and TRBJ2-3; 15 positions match TRBD2. The V segment lost 3 bases and the J segment 1 base; nucleotides outside the gene matches: 5. Germline loops: CDR1 MNHNS, CDR2 SASEGT. The CDR3 consists of 18 residues. This CDR3 is CASSDPGLAGGGTDTQYF. The CDR3 nucleotides are TGTGCCAGCAGTGACCCGGGACTAGCGGGGGGAGGCACAGATACGCAGTATTTT.

This sequence joins TRBV5-4 and TRBJ2-5; 11 bases are a match to TRBD1. The trim removed 8 bases at V and 0 bases at J, leaving 9 bases unmatched. Germline CDR1 and CDR2: SGHNT and YYREEE (reference sequence). This CDR3 spans 16 amino acids. The CDR3 here is CASPGQGVGNQETQYF. CDR3 nucleotide sequence: TGTGCCAGTCCGGGACAGGGGGTCGGTAACCAAGAGACCCAGTACTTC.

V and J are TRBV18 and TRBJ2-1; 9 bases line up with TRBD1. The CDR3 is 14 amino acids. Looked up from germline, CDR1 is KGHSH and CDR2 is LQKENI. J lost 6 bases, V lost 6 bases, and 6 bases had no gene match. In nucleotides, the CDR3 is TGTGCCAGCTCCTCTACGGACAGGGGCAATGAGCAGTTCTTC. It translates to CASSSTDRGNEQFF. Full variable domain (outside the CDR3, taken from reference TRBV18 and TRBJ2-1): NAGVMQNPRHLVRRRGQEARLRCSPMKGHSHVYWYRQLPEEGLKFMVYLQKENIIDESGMPKERFSAEFPKEGPSILRIQQVVRGDSAAYFCASSSTDRGNEQFFGPGTRLTVL.

The chain couples TRBV3-1 (or the pseudogene TRBV3-2) to TRBJ1-5; 10 nucleotides match TRBD1. CDR1 and CDR2 (germline): LGHDT, YNNKEL (reference sequence). Trimming removed 4 bases from V and 5 bases from J; junction bases left unmatched: 2. The CDR3 spans 14 residues. The CDR3 region is CASSLGTGDQPQHF. CDR3 bases: TGTGCCAGCAGCCTTGGGACAGGGGATCAGCCCCAGCATTTT.

The chain couples TRBV6-5 to TRBJ1-3; a weak D match, TRBD1 (5 bases). The germline gives CDR1 MNHEY, CDR2 SVGAGI. CDR3 length equals 13 residues. V lost 6 bases, J lost 1 base, and 7 bases lay in between. The CDR3 bases are TGTGCCAGCAGCCGACAGTCTGGAAACACCATATATTTT. It translates to CASSRQSGNTIYF.